Here is one T cell receptor (beta chain) with its context. The target antigen is unknown. Making use of molecular barcodes, quantitative 5'-RACE generated TCR beta libraries. MiXCR, applied by TCRdb to the 5' RACE reads, yields one record per CDR3 protein. In the table there are hundreds of thousands of distinct CDR3 sequences, roughly 13% of which are singletons. The source of the sample is a study of CD8 T cells in ankylosing spondylitis. Regarding the study as a whole: Some motif variants had been reported before (in reactive arthritis synovial fluid and blood). A CD8+ phenotype characterized the disease-linked clones, which were relatively rare in peripheral blood. According to the report, clones linked to the disease were significantly enriched in matched synovial fluid samples taken from ankylosing spondylitis patients. What seemed typical of ankylosing spondylitis blood was a TCR beta motif built from several highly homologous variants.

The V gene lost 0 bases and the J gene lost 2 bases, with 11 bases spanning the gap. The CDR3 runs to 15 residues. In germline, CDR1 is SGHRS, CDR2 YFSETQ. The chain links TRBV5-1 to TRBJ2-5; possible D gene TRBD2, 6 bases. Sequencing used blood, either unsorted or a sorted T cell fraction (not recorded which). The receptor's source is a male donor with ankylosing spondylitis. CDR3 nucleotides: TGCGCCAGCAGCTTGGTAGTTAGCGGACAAGAGACCCAGTACTTC. Its protein is CASSLVVSGQETQYF.